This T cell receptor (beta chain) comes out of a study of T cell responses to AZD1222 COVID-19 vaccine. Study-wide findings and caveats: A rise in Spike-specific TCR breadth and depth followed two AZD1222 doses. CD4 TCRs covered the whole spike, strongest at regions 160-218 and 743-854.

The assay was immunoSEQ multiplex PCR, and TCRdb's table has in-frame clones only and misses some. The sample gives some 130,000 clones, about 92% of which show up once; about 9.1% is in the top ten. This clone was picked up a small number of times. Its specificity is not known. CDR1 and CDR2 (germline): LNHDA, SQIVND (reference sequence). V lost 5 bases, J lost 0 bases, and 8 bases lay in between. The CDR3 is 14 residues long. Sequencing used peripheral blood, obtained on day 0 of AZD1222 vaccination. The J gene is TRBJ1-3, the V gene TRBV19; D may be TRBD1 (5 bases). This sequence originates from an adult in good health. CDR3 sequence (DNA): TGTGCCAGTAGTCTACAGGACTCTGGAAACACCATATATTTT. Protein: CASSLQDSGNTIYF.